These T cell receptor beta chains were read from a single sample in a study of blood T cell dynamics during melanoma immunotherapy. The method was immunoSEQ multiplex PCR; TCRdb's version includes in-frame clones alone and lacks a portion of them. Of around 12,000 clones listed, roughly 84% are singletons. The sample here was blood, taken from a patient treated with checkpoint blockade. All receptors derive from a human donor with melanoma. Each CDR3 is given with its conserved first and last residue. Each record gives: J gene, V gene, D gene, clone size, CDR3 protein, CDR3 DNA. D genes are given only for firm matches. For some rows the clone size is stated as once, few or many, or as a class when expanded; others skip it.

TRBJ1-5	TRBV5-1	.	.	CASSPGPNQPQHF	TGCGCCAGCAGCCCAGGACCTAATCAGCCCCAGCATTTT
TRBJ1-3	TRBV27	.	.	CASSLREPTSGNTIYF	TGTGCCAGCAGTTTAAGAGAGCCGACCTCTGGAAACACCATATATTTT
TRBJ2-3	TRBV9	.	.	CAASRGAFDTQYF	TGTGCCGCCTCCCGGGGGGCTTTTGATACGCAGTATTTT
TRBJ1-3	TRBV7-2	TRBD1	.	CASSIQTGASGNTIYF	TGTGCCAGCAGCATACAAACAGGGGCGTCGGGAAACACCATATATTTT
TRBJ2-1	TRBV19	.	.	CASSIGQGGHNEQFF	TGTGCCAGTAGTATAGGACAGGGAGGCCACAATGAGCAGTTCTTC
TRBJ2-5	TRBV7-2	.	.	CASSSNPTGRETQYF	TGTGCCAGCAGCTCAAACCCGACAGGGAGGGAGACCCAGTACTTC
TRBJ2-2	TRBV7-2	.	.	CASSSYTGELFF	TGTGCCAGCAGCTCGTACACCGGGGAGCTGTTTTTT
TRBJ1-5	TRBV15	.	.	CATSRDPAGYSNQPQHF	TGTGCCACCAGCAGAGATCCAGCAGGGTATAGCAATCAGCCCCAGCATTTT
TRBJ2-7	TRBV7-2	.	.	CASSSLDRLYEQYF	TGTGCCAGCAGCTCACTCGACAGGCTGTACGAGCAGTACTTC
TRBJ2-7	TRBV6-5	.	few	CASRETASYEQYF	TGTGCCAGCAGAGAGACGGCTTCCTACGAGCAGTACTTC
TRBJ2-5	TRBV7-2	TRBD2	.	CASSLALIAGRRGQETQYF	TGTGCCAGCAGCTTAGCGCTAATAGCGGGGAGGCGGGGACAAGAGACCCAGTACTTC
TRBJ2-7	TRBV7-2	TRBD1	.	CASSSGTGSAYEQYF	TGTGCCAGCAGCTCCGGGACAGGGTCGGCCTACGAGCAGTACTTC
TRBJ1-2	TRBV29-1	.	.	CSAPSGTANYGYTF	TGCAGCGCCCCCTCGGGGACGGCGAATTATGGCTACACCTTC
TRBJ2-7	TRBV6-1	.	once	CASSAGFSYEQYF	TGTGCCAGCAGCGCAGGTTTCTCCTACGAGCAGTACTTC
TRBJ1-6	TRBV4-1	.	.	CASRQETWSSYNSPLHF	TGCGCCAGCAGACAGGAAACGTGGAGCTCCTATAATTCACCCCTCCACTTT